The 18 T cell receptor beta chains listed next were all sequenced from one sample in a study of regulatory T cells in long-lasting Graves disease. For TCR beta, libraries came from iRepertoire HTBI primers and Arm-PCR of CDR3 regions. TCRdb redid the calling of the multiplex PCR reads with MiXCR, one entry per CDR3 protein. This table has approximately 540,000 distinct CDR3 sequences, around 13% appearing once. The time point: newly diagnosed GD, antithyroid drugs for less than 3 months. Following extraction of RNA from PBMCs, that RNA was used to make the TCR library. This same sample was also taken into another study, of T cells in Graves' hyperthyroidism and ophthalmopathy.

Material: peripheral blood mononuclear cells (PBMCs), obtained at new diagnosis, from a patient treated with antithyroid drugs. The receptor set was obtained from a woman younger than 45 with Graves disease.

Comment on this clonotype: Possible read error: a much larger clone is one base away. Because the CDR3 is missing its conserved closing phenylalanine or tryptophan, this is likely a read error. The chain recombines TRBV20-1 with TRBJ1-2; D unclear. This CDR3 region has 13 residues. Germline V gene data show CDR1 as DFQATT and CDR2 as SNEGSKA (reference sequence). The V gene lost 0 bases and the J gene lost 8 bases, with 13 bases spanning the gap. CDR3 nucleotides: TGCAGTGCTAGAGACGGGAGGGCATACGGCTACACCTCC. This sequence encodes CSARDGRAYGYTS.

This clonotype was recorded at least ten times. This sequence joins TRBV3-1 and TRBJ2-2; D unclear. Looked up from germline, CDR1 is LGHDT and CDR2 is YNNKEL (reference sequence). V was clipped by 2 bases and J by 6 bases, with 7 bases between them. CDR3 length: 13 residues. CDR3 region: CASSQRLPGELFF. For the CDR3, the DNA is TGTGCCAGCAGCCAACGTCTCCCCGGGGAGCTGTTTTTT.

At least ten counts were recorded for this clonotype. The gene calls are TRBV19 and TRBJ2-7, with unresolved D. The CDR3 loop spans 15 amino acids. The germline gives CDR1 LNHDA, CDR2 SQIVND (reference sequence). Trimming removed 4 bases from V and 1 base from J, with 14 bases in between. The CDR3, as DNA: TGTGCCAGTAGTAAGGGCGGCAGACGATCCTACGAGCAGTACTTC. Protein: CASSKGGRRSYEQYF. The variable domain in full, completed from reference TRBV19 and TRBJ2-7, reads DGGITQSPKYLFRKEGQNVTLSCEQNLNHDAMYWYRQDPGQGLRLIYYSQIVNDFQKGDIAEGYSVSREKKESFPLTVTSAQKNPTAFYLCASSKGGRRSYEQYFGPGTRLTVT.

This clonotype was found many times. Written as DNA, the CDR3 is TGCAGCGGGATGGACAGGGGGCTACCGACTTTCTTT. This encodes CSGMDRGLPTFF. The chain links TRBV29-1 to TRBJ1-1, with 11 positions matching TRBD1. With V trimmed by 7 bases and J by 12 bases, 10 bases remained unmatched. The CDR3 extends over 12 amino acids. Per germline, CDR1 SQVTM and CDR2 ANQGSEA.

This clonotype was picked up many times. The CDR3 region is CASSPRTGQNIQYF. The DNA of the CDR3 is TGTGCCAGCAGCCCGCGGACAGGGCAAAACATTCAGTACTTC. The rearrangement joins TRBV11-2 to TRBJ2-4; 8 positions match TRBD1. V was clipped by 5 bases and J by 5 bases; unmatched bases: 5. CDR1 SGHAT and CDR2 FQNNGV come from the germline V gene. The CDR3 is 14 residues long.

This clonotype was detected a few times. V and J are TRBV6-9 and TRBJ1-2; D not certain. Germline V gives CDR1 MNHGY, CDR2 SVAAGI. Between the trimmed V and J ends, which lost 3 bases and 2 bases, there was a span of 10 bases. The CDR3 is 14 amino acids. The CDR3 DNA sequence: TGTGCCAGCAGTTACTCGAAGCCAAACTATGGCTACACCTTC. Translating it yields CASSYSKPNYGYTF.

This clonotype showed up many times. The chain employs TRBV4-2 and TRBJ2-1; TRBD2 agrees at 11 bases. V gave up 3 bases and J gave up 4 bases; unmatched junction bases: 5. The CDR3 sequence is 16 residues long. Per germline, CDR1 LGHNA and CDR2 YNFKEQ. CDR3 DNA: TGTGCCAGCAGCCACACGGGACTAGCGGATTACAATGAGCAGTTCTTC. Translated, it gives CASSHTGLADYNEQFF.

This clonotype has a count of ten or more. This sequence joins TRBV7-2 and TRBJ2-1; D is unresolved. V lost 10 bases and J 0 bases, leaving 13 bases between the germline ends. CDR3 size: 14 residues. Germline assignment: CDR1 SGHTA and CDR2 FQGNSA. The CDR3 loop reads CATGVPSSYNEQFF. CDR3 nucleotide sequence: TGTGCCACCGGCGTCCCTAGCTCCTACAATGAGCAGTTCTTC.

This clonotype was seen many times. This sequence joins TRBV24-1 and TRBJ2-1; tentatively, D is TRBD2 (6 bases). The CDR3 sequence is 14 residues long. Trimming shortened V by 5 bases and J by 3 bases, and 10 bases separated the two germline ends. Looked up from germline, CDR1 is KGHDR and CDR2 is SFDVKD. DNA of the CDR3: TGTGCCACCAGTGGGAGGGGATTCTACAATGAGCAGTTCTTC. Its translation is CATSGRGFYNEQFF.

The V and J genes are TRBV19 and TRBJ2-2; tentatively, D is TRBD1 or TRBD2 (5 bases each). Germline CDR1 and CDR2: LNHDA and SQIVND (reference sequence). Deletions cut 5 bases from V and 0 bases from J, with 16 bases between. The CDR3 has 17 amino acids. DNA for the CDR3: TGTGCCAGTAGTTTCATCGGGGCCCGGCCGAACACCGGGGAGCTGTTTTTT. This codes for CASSFIGARPNTGELFF.

This clonotype was seen ten or more times. The gene calls are TRBV29-1 and TRBJ2-3; D is undetermined. The CDR3 is made up of 13 amino acids. Germline CDR1 reads SQVTM; CDR2 reads ANQGSEA. With 5 bases removed from V and 4 bases from J, the gap between germline ends came to 13 bases. DNA of the CDR3: TGCAGCGTTCCAATGGTGTTGGCAGATACGCAGTATTTT. This codes for CSVPMVLADTQYF.

This clonotype came up many times. The V and J genes are TRBV7-2 and TRBJ2-5; TRBD2 is a possible D gene (6 bases). Per germline, CDR1 SGHTA and CDR2 FQGNSA. The CDR3 runs to 14 residues. V was pared by 6 bases and J by 7 bases, with 18 bases between. The CDR3 protein is CASRTTPSAGTQYF. The CDR3 DNA is TGTGCCAGCAGGACGACCCCTAGCGCGGGGACCCAGTACTTC.

This clonotype was counted a few times. This CDR3 is CASSYLGLASNEQFF. The CDR3 DNA reads as TGTGCCAGCAGTTACCTTGGACTAGCCTCGAATGAGCAGTTCTTC. The V and J genes are TRBV6-4 and TRBJ2-1, with 8 positions matching TRBD2. The CDR3 is 15 amino acids. The J segment lost 7 bases and the V segment lost 5 bases, leaving 10 bases of the junction unmatched. The V gene's germline CDR1 is MRHNA and CDR2 SNTAGT.

This clonotype has a count of ten or more. The chain combines TRBV7-9 with TRBJ1-3, with 7 bases aligning to TRBD1. Looked up from germline, CDR1 is SEHNR and CDR2 is FQNEAQ (reference sequence). The CDR3 has 14 amino acids. V trimming: 2 bases; J trimming: 2 bases; junction bases outside the gene matches: 0. CDR3 DNA: TGTGCCAGCAGCTTAACAGGGGCTGGAAACACCATATATTTT. It codes for CASSLTGAGNTIYF.

This chain connects TRBV27 to TRBJ1-5; weak D call: TRBD1 (6 bases). V gave up 4 bases and J gave up 7 bases, with 14 bases separating them. Germline CDR1 MNHEY, CDR2 SMNVEV (reference sequence). This CDR3 is built from 14 residues. The CDR3 bases are TGTGCCAGCAGTTACGTAGGGGGGAGCCAGCCCCAGCATTTT. Its translation: CASSYVGGSQPQHF.

The chain employs TRBV7-9 and TRBJ2-5, with D possibly being TRBD1 or TRBD2 (5 bases each). Trimming stripped 5 bases from V and 2 bases from J, with 15 bases between. Germline CDR1 SEHNR, CDR2 FQNEAQ (reference sequence). This CDR3 has 15 amino acids. The CDR3 protein is CASSPGAGLQETQYF. CDR3 nucleotides: TGTGCCAGCAGCCCCGGGGCTGGCCTGCAAGAGACCCAGTACTTC.

J is TRBJ1-1 and V is TRBV28; D is unclear. Trimming removed 5 bases at V and 0 bases at J, with 10 bases between. CDR1 is MDHEN and CDR2 is SYDVKM in the germline V gene. The CDR3 is 14 residues long. The DNA for the CDR3 is TGTGCCAGCAGTCCCATCACAGTGAACACTGAAGCTTTCTTT. Protein sequence: CASSPITVNTEAFF.

The V gene is TRBV4-3, the J gene TRBJ2-7, with TRBD1 identical over 10 bases. Germline V gene lookup returns CDR1 LGHNA and CDR2 YSLEER. The CDR3 length is 16 residues. Losses at the gene ends were 0 bases for V and 7 bases for J; bases not matched to a gene: 9. As DNA, the CDR3 is TGCGCCAGCAGCCAAGATGGGACAGGGGACGTCTTTGAGCAGTACTTC. Translating it yields CASSQDGTGDVFEQYF.